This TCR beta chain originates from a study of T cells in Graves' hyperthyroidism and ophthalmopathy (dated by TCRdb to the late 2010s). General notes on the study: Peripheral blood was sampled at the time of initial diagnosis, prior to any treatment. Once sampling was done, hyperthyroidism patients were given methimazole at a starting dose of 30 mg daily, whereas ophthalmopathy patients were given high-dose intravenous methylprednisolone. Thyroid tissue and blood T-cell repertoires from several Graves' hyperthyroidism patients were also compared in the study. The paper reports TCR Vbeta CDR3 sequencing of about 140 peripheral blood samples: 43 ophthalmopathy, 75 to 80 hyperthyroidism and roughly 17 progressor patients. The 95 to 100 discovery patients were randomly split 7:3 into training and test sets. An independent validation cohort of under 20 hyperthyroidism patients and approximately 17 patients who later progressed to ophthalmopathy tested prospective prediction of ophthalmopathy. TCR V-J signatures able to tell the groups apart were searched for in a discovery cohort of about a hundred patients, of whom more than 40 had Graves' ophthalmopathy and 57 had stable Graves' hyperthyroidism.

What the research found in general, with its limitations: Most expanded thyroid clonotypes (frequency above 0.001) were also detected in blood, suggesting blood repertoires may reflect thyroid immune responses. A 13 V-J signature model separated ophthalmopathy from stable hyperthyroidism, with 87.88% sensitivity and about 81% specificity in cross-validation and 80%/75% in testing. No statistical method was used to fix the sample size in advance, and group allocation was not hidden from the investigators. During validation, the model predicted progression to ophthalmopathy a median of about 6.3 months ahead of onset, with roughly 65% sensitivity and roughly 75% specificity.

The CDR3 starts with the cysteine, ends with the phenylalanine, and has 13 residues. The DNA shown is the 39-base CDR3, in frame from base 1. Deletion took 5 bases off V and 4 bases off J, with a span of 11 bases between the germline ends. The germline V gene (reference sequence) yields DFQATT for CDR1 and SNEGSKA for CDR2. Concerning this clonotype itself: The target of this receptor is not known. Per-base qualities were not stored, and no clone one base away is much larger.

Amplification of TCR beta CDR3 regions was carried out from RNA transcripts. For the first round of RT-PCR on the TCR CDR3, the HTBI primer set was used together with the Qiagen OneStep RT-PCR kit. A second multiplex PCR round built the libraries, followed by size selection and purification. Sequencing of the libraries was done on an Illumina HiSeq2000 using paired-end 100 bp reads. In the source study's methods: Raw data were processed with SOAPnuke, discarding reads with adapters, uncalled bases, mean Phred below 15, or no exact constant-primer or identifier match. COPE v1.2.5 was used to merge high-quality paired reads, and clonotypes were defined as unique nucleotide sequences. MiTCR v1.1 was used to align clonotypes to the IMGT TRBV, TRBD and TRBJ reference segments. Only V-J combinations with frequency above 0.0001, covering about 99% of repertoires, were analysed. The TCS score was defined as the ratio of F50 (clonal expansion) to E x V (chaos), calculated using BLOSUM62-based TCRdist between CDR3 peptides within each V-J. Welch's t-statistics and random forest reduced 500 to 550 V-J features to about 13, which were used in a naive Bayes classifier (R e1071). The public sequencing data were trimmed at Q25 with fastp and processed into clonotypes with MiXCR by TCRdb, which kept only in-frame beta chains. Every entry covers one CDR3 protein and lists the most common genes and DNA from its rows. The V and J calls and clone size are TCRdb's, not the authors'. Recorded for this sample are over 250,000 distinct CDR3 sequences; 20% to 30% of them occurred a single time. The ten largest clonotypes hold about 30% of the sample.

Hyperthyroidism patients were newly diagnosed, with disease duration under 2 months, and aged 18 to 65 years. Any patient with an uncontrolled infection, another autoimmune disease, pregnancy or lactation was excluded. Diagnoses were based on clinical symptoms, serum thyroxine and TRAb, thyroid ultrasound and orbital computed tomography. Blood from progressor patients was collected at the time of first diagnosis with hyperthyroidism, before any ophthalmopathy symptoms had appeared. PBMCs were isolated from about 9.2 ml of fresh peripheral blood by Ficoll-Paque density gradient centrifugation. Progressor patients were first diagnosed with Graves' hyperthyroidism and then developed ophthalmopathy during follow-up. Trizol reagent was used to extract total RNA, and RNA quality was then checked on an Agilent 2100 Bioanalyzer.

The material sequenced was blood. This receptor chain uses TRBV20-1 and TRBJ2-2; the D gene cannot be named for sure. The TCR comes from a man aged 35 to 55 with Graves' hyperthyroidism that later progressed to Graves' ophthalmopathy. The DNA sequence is TGCAGTGCTGTAGGGCTGGGCACCGGGGAGCTGTTTTTT. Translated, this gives CSAVGLGTGELFF.